This entry lists 7 T cell receptor beta chains sequenced from one sample in a study of beta chain features in type 1 diabetes. Study-wide results and caveats: Shorter TCRB CDR3s, moderately but significantly so, marked every one of the four CD4+ subsets in Type 1 diabetes patients.

Expressed TCRB transcripts were sequenced, since all the RNA that had been isolated was reverse transcribed. The assay was immunoSEQ multiplex PCR, and TCRdb's table has in-frame clones only and misses some. The profile covers roughly 700,000 clones, with around 15% appearing a single time and approximately 0.022% taken by the ten largest. Antigen specificity for these receptors is unknown. The sequencing input was naive CD4+ T cells from blood. Every receptor here comes from a man between 18 and 29 years old with type 1 diabetes.

The rearrangement joins TRBV4-1 to TRBJ2-5; D is tentatively TRBD1 or TRBD2 (6 bases each). V lost 3 bases and J lost 2, with 22 bases in between. Germline V gene data show CDR1 as MGHRA and CDR2 as YSYEKL. The CDR3 sequence is 18 residues long. The CDR3 loop is CASSQRDTRLGLQETQYF. Here the CDR3 DNA reads TGCGCCAGCAGCCAGAGGGACACTCGACTAGGTTTACAAGAGACCCAGTACTTC.

In regard to this clone: Other DNA sequences in this sample translate to the same CDR3. The chain combines TRBV9 with TRBJ2-2, with D hard to call. CDR1 and CDR2 (germline): SGDLS, YYNGEE. Trimming stripped 0 bases from V and 6 bases from J, with 3 bases between. CDR3 size: 12 residues. This CDR3 reads CASSVDSGELFF. The CDR3 DNA reads TGTGCCAGCAGCGTAGATTCCGGGGAGCTGTTTTTT. The whole variable domain, remainder taken from reference TRBV9 and TRBJ2-2, is DSGVTQTPKHLITATGQRVTLRCSPRSGDLSVYWYQQSLDQGLQFLIQYYNGEERAKGNILERFSAQQFPDLHSELNLSSLELGDSALYFCASSVDSGELFFGEGSRLTVL.

The genes are TRBV15 and TRBJ2-5; 15 positions agree with TRBD2. Germline V gene lookup returns CDR1 LNHNV and CDR2 YYDKDF (reference sequence). Trimming removed 8 bases from V and 5 bases from J; junction bases left unmatched: 6. The CDR3 is 15 amino acids. In nucleotides, the CDR3 is TGTGCCACCCGGACTAGCGGGGGGGCAACGGAGACCCAGTACTTC. Encoded protein: CATRTSGGATETQYF.

The chain has TRBV12-5 and TRBJ2-7; the D is unclear. V was shortened by 5 bases and J by 5 bases, with 4 bases between the two germline ends. This CDR3 spans 10 amino acids. Germline V gene sequence: CDR1 LGHNT, CDR2 FRNRAP. The CDR3 sequence is CASGEHEQYF. CDR3 nucleotides: TGTGCTAGTGGTGAACACGAGCAGTACTTC.

The chain carries TRBV29-1 and TRBJ1-5; 9 bases are a match to TRBD1. Unmatched junction bases numbered 5, after V lost 6 bases and J lost 5 bases. This CDR3 has 13 residues. The germline V gene encodes CDR1 SQVTM and CDR2 ANQGSEA. This CDR3 reads CSVRDRDYQPQHF. The DNA of the CDR3 is TGCAGCGTCCGGGACAGGGACTATCAGCCCCAGCATTTT.

This clone was counted between two and nine times. The rearrangement joins TRBV7-8 to TRBJ1-2; D may be TRBD1 (5 bases). V lost 3 bases and J 1 base, leaving 12 bases between the germline ends. Looked up from germline, CDR1 is SGHVS and CDR2 is FQNEAQ. The CDR3 sequence is 15 residues long. CDR3 coding DNA: TGTGCCAGCAGCTTCGGGCCTGGGGGTAACTATGGCTACACCTTC. Its translation is CASSFGPGGNYGYTF.

V is TRBV7-9 and J is TRBJ1-5; D is possibly TRBD1 (5 bases). Looked up from germline, CDR1 is SEHNR and CDR2 is FQNEAQ (reference sequence). The CDR3 extends over 17 amino acids. The ends were cut back, 1 base at V and 0 bases at J, with 13 bases in the middle. Here the CDR3 DNA reads TGTGCCAGCAGCTTAGTTGGGGACGGGACTAGCAATCAGCCCCAGCATTTT. Amino acids: CASSLVGDGTSNQPQHF.